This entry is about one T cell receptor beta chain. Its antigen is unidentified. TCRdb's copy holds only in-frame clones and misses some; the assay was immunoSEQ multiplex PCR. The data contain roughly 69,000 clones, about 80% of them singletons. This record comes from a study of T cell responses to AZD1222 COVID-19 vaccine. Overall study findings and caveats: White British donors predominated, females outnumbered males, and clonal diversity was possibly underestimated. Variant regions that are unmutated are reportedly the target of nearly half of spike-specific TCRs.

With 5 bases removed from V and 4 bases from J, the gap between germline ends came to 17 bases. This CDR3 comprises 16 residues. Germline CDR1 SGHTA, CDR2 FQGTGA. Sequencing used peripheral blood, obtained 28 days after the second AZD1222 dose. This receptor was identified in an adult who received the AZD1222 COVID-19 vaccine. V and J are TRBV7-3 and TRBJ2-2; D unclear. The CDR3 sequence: CASSPFFGSGTGELFF. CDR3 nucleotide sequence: TGTGCCAGCAGCCCCTTTTTTGGGTCGGGCACCGGGGAGCTGTTTTTT.